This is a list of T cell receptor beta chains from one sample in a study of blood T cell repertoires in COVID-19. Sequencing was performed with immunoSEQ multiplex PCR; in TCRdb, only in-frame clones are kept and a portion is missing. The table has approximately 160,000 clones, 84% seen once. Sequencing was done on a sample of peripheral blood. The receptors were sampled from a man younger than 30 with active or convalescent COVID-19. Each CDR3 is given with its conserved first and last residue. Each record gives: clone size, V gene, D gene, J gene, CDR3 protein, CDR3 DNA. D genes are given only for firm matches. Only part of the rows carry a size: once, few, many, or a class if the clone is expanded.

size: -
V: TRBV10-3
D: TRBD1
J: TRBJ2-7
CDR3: CASSDRAYEQYF
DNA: TGTGCCTCCTCAGACAGGGCCTACGAGCAGTACTTC

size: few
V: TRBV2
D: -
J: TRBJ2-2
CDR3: CASSPDSTGELFF
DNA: TGTGCCAGCAGTCCTGACAGCACCGGGGAGCTGTTTTTT

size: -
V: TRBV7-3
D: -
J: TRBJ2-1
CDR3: CASSQGRRGYNEQFF
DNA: TGTGCCAGCAGCCAGGGGAGAAGGGGGTACAATGAGCAGTTCTTC

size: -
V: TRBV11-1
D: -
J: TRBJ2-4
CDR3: CASRGGTPGVNIQYF
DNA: TGTGCCAGCAGGGGTGGGACTCCGGGAGTAAACATTCAGTACTTC

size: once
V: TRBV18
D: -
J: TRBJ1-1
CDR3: CASSPPLSRNTEAFF
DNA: TGTGCCAGCTCACCACCGCTGTCCAGGAACACTGAAGCTTTCTTT

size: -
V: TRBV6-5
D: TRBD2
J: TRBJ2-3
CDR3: CASSSPAGGGDTQYF
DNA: TGTGCCAGCAGTTCCCCAGCGGGAGGAGGGGATACGCAGTATTTT

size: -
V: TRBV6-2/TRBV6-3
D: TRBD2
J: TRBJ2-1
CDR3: CASSPLGAGADNEQFF
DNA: TGTGCCAGCAGTCCCCTAGGAGCGGGAGCTGATAATGAGCAGTTCTTC

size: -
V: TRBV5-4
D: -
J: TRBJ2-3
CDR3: CASSNRETSTDTQYF
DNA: TGTGCCAGCAGCAACCGCGAGACTAGCACAGATACGCAGTATTTT

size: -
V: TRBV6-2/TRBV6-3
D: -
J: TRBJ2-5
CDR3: CASSSISGEQETQYF
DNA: TGTGCCAGCAGTTCTATAAGCGGCGAACAAGAGACCCAGTACTTC

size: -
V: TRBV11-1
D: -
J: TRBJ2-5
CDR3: CASSLDGRQGFTTQYF
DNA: TGTGCCAGCAGCTTAGATGGGAGGCAGGGATTTACGACCCAGTACTTC

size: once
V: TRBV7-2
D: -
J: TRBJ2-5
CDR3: CASSLQGSQETQYF
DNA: TGTGCCAGCAGCTTGCAGGGCTCCCAAGAGACCCAGTACTTC

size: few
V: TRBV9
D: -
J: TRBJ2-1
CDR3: CASSVELSSPYNEQFF
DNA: TGTGCCAGCAGCGTAGAGCTGTCCTCCCCCTACAATGAGCAGTTCTTC

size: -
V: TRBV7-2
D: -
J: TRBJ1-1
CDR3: CASSLVMNTEAFF
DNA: TGTGCCAGCAGCTTAGTTATGAACACTGAAGCTTTCTTT

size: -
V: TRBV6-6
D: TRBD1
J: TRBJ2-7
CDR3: CASSPGQTYEQYF
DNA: TGTGCCAGCAGTCCGGGACAGACCTACGAGCAGTACTTC

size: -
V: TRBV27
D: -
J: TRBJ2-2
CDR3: CASSGNTGELFF
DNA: TGTGCCAGCAGCGGGAACACCGGGGAGCTGTTTTTT

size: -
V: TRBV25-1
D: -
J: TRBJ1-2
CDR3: CASSEPYTF
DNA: TGTGCCAGCAGTGAACCTTACACCTTC

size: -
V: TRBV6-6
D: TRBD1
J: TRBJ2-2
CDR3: CASSWSGGRLSGELFF
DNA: TGTGCCAGCAGTTGGTCAGGGGGAAGGTTGTCCGGGGAGCTGTTTTTT

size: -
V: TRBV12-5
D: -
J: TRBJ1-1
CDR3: CASRPPGYLPEAFF
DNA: TGTGCTAGTCGCCCCCCCGGGTATCTACCTGAAGCTTTCTTT

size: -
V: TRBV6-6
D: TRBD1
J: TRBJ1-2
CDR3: CASSRTSGGQGHRYGYTF
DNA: TGTGCCAGCAGTCGAACAAGTGGGGGACAGGGGCATCGCTATGGCTACACCTTC

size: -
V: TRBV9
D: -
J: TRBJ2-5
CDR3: CASSVVLSPEAPQETQYF
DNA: TGTGCCAGCAGCGTAGTTCTCAGCCCGGAGGCCCCTCAAGAGACCCAGTACTTC

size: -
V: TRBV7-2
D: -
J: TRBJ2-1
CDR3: CASSLSGSSGEQFF
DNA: TGTGCCAGCAGCTTATCCGGGAGTTCCGGTGAGCAGTTCTTC

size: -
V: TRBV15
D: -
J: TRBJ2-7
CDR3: CATSLEQGPYEQYF
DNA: TGTGCCACCAGCTTAGAACAGGGACCCTACGAGCAGTACTTC

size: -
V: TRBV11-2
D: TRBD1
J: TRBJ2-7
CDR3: CASSLIGTGGYEQYF
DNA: TGTGCCAGCAGCTTAATAGGGACAGGGGGTTACGAGCAGTACTTC

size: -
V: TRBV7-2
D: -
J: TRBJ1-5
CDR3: CASSRDKSLPQHF
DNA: TGTGCCAGCAGCCGGGACAAATCTCTGCCCCAGCATTTT

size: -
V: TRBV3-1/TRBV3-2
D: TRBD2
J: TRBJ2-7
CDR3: CASRFSGGAYEQYF
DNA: TGTGCCAGCAGGTTTAGCGGGGGGGCGTACGAGCAGTACTTC

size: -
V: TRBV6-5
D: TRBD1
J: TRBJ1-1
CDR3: CASTTGAAEAFF
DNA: TGTGCCAGCACGACAGGGGCGGCTGAAGCTTTCTTT

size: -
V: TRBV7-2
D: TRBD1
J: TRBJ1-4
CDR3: CASRAGTGIEKLFF
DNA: TGTGCCAGCAGAGCCGGGACAGGGATCGAAAAACTGTTTTTT

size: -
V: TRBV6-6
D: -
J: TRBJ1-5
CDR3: CASSYKRGSQPQHF
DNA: TGTGCCAGCAGTTACAAAAGGGGGAGTCAGCCCCAGCATTTT

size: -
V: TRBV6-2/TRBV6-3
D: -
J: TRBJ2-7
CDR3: CASSRQDSYEQYF
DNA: TGTGCCAGCAGTCGACAGGACTCCTACGAGCAGTACTTC

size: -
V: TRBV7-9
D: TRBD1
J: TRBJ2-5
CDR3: CASSSTGVETQYF
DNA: TGTGCCAGCAGCTCTACAGGGGTGGAGACCCAGTACTTC

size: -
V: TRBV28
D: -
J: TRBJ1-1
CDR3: CASSLGHTEAFF
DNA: TGTGCCAGCAGTTTGGGGCACACTGAAGCTTTCTTT

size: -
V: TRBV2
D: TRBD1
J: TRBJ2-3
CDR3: CASRTGGPYTDTQYF
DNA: TGTGCCAGCAGGACAGGGGGCCCATACACAGATACGCAGTATTTT

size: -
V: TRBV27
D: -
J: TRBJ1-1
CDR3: CASSLWGGMNTEAFF
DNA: TGTGCCAGTAGTTTATGGGGGGGGATGAACACTGAAGCTTTCTTT

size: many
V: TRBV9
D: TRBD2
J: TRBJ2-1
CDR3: CASSVGDSGNSPGNEQFF
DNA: TGTGCCAGCAGCGTAGGAGATAGCGGGAATTCCCCAGGCAATGAGCAGTTCTTC

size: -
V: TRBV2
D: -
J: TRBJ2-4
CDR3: CASRITGSPSPKNIQYF
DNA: TGTGCCAGCAGAATAACAGGGTCCCCTTCACCCAAAAACATTCAGTACTTC

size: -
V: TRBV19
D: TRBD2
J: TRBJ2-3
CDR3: CASSRTSGSAGTDTQYF
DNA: TGTGCCAGTAGCCGGACTAGCGGGAGTGCCGGCACAGATACGCAGTATTTT

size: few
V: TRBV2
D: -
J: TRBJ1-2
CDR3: CATSPGRDYGYTF
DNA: TGTGCCACGAGTCCCGGTCGAGATTATGGCTACACCTTC

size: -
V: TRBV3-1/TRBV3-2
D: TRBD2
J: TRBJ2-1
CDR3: CASSQTGLAGGHEQFF
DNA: TGTGCCAGCAGCCAAACAGGACTAGCGGGGGGTCATGAGCAGTTCTTC

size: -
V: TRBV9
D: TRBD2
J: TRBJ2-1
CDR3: CASSGGRLAEQFF
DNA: TGTGCCAGCAGTGGCGGGAGGTTGGCTGAGCAGTTCTTC

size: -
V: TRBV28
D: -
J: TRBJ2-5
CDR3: CASRSQGGRETQYF
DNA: TGTGCCAGCAGATCACAGGGGGGGAGAGAGACCCAGTACTTC

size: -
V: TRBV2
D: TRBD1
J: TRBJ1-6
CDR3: CASSFTGGSYNSPLHF
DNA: TGTGCCAGCAGTTTTACAGGGGGCTCCTATAATTCACCCCTCCACTTT

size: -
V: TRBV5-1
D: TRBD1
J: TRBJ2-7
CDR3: CASSLGQGVYEQYF
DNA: TGCGCCAGCAGCTTGGGTCAGGGGGTCTACGAGCAGTACTTC

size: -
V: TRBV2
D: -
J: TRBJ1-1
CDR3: CASNLRGDTEAFF
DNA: TGTGCCAGCAACCTACGGGGGGACACTGAAGCTTTCTTT

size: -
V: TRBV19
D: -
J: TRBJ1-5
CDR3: CASSILNQPQHF
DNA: TGTGCCAGTAGTATACTAAATCAGCCCCAGCATTTT

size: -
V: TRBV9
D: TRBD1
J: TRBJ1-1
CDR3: CASSGQGNIMNTEAFF
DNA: TGTGCCAGCAGCGGACAGGGGAATATTATGAACACTGAAGCTTTCTTT